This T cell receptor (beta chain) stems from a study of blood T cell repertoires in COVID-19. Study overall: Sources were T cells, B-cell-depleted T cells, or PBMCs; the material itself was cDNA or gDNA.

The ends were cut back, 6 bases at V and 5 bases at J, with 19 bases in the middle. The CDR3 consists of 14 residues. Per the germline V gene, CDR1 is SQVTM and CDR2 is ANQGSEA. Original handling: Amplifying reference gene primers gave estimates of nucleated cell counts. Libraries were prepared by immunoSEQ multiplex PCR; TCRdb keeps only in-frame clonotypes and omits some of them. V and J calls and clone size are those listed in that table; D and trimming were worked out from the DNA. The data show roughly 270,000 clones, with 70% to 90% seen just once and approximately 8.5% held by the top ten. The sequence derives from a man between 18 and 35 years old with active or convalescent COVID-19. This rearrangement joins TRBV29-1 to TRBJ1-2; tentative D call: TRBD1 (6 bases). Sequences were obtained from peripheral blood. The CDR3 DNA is TGCAGCGTAGAATACAGGGATGGGGCATATGGCTACACCTTC. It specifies CSVEYRDGAYGYTF.